Below, 16 T cell receptor beta chains from the same sample are listed, as sequenced in a study of blood T cell repertoires in COVID-19. The protocol was immunoSEQ multiplex PCR, while the TCRdb copy is restricted to in-frame clones and leaves out a portion. The sample yields 45,000 to 55,000 clones, around 86% seen once. Sequencing used peripheral blood. Receptors originate from a man aged 50-60 years with active COVID-19.

V gene TRBV30 combines with J gene TRBJ1-1; D is ambiguous. CDR3 size: 13 residues. V lost 0 bases to trimming and J lost 6 bases, with 11 bases between them. Germline V CDR1 and CDR2: GTSNPN, SVGIG (reference sequence). In DNA form, the CDR3 reads TGTGCCTGGAGTGTCGTAGTGGGAGCTGAAGCTTTCTTT. It yields the protein CAWSVVVGAEAFF.

V is TRBV6-2 or TRBV6-3 and J is TRBJ2-1, with D maybe TRBD1 (5 bases). Trimming stripped 4 bases from V and 5 bases from J, with 18 bases between. Germline V lookup: CDR1 MNHEY, CDR2 SVGEGT. The CDR3 is 16 amino acids. For the CDR3, the DNA is TGTGCCAGCAGTTCCCACCACAGGTCCCCACACAATGAGCAGTTCTTC. This encodes CASSSHHRSPHNEQFF.

This clone was observed a single time. This rearrangement joins TRBV15 to TRBJ1-5; 9 bases are shared with TRBD1. The germline gives CDR1 LNHNV, CDR2 YYDKDF (reference sequence). The length of the CDR3 is 16 residues. V gave up 2 bases and J gave up 6 bases; unmatched junction bases: 8. Here the CDR3 reads CATSRNTGGAFQPQHF. The CDR3 DNA reads TGTGCCACCAGCAGAAATACAGGGGGCGCGTTTCAGCCCCAGCATTTT.

The genes are TRBV28 and TRBJ2-7, with TRBD2 matching 13 bases. CDR1 and CDR2 (germline): MDHEN, SYDVKM. This CDR3 is 15 amino acids long. V gave up 6 bases and J gave up 1 base; unmatched junction bases: 3. In DNA, the CDR3 is TGTGCCAGCAGGGGGACTAGCGGGGAATCCTACGAGCAGTACTTC. Its translation is CASRGTSGESYEQYF.

The CDR3 is CASSGSNNSPLHF. In DNA, the CDR3 is TGTGCCAGCAGTGGCAGTAATAATTCACCCCTCCACTTT. This chain links TRBV25-1 with TRBJ1-6; D is unclear. V shed 4 bases and J shed 5 bases, with 6 bases lying between them. The germline V gene has CDR1 MGHDK and CDR2 SYGVNS. This CDR3 comprises 13 residues.

This clone was seen a single time. The chain's CDR3 is CASSRGLFSGANVLTF. Here the CDR3 DNA reads TGTGCCAGTAGTAGGGGACTGTTCTCTGGGGCCAACGTCCTGACTTTC. This sequence joins TRBV19 and TRBJ2-6; D perhaps matches TRBD2 (6 bases). From germline, CDR1 is LNHDA and CDR2 SQIVND (reference sequence). The CDR3 is made up of 16 amino acids. The V end was cut by 4 bases, the J end by 0 bases, with 10 bases between.

In this sample, this clone turned up once. V is TRBV5-1 and J is TRBJ1-2; 11 bases are a match to TRBD1. The CDR3 spans 15 residues. CDR1 SGHRS and CDR2 YFSETQ come from the germline V gene. Losses at the gene ends were 4 bases for V and 6 bases for J; bases not matched to a gene: 8. CDR3 protein: CASSTSGTGGDGYTF. The CDR3 coding sequence is TGCGCCAGCAGCACTTCCGGGACAGGGGGTGATGGCTACACCTTC.

This chain connects TRBV13 to TRBJ2-7; a weak D match, TRBD1 (5 bases). Looked up from germline, CDR1 is PRHDT and CDR2 is FYEKMQ (reference sequence). The CDR3 extends over 15 amino acids. V dropped 5 bases and J dropped 6 bases, with 20 bases sitting between them. The CDR3 loop is CASSLRAGISGEQYF. The DNA of the CDR3 is TGTGCCAGCAGCCTCAGGGCAGGGATCAGTGGCGAGCAGTACTTC.

This clone was detected only a few times. CDR3 sequence: CASSILAANNEQFF. CDR3 sequence (DNA): TGTGCCAGCAGTATCCTAGCGGCTAACAATGAGCAGTTCTTC. This chain connects TRBV27 to TRBJ2-1; 7 bases align to TRBD2. Germline CDR1 MNHEY, CDR2 SMNVEV (reference sequence). The CDR3 consists of 14 residues. J lost 5 bases, V lost 5 bases, and 6 bases had no gene match.

The V and J genes are TRBV27 and TRBJ2-7; TRBD2 matches 13 bases. Germline values: CDR1 MNHEY, CDR2 SMNVEV (reference sequence). Trimming removed 2 bases from V and 5 bases from J; junction bases left unmatched: 9. This CDR3 has 17 residues. Here the CDR3 DNA reads TGTGCCAGCAGTTTACTCTCACTAGCGGGAGGGCCTGACGAGCAGTACTTC. Translated: CASSLLSLAGGPDEQYF.

The chain employs TRBV5-1 and TRBJ2-1, with 7 bases identical to TRBD2. The J segment lost 8 bases and the V segment lost 6 bases, leaving 14 bases of the junction unmatched. The CDR3 runs to 15 residues. Germline lookup yields CDR1 SGHRS and CDR2 YFSETQ. The CDR3 coding sequence is TGCGCCAGCAACCAAAACGGCGGGAGTTCCGATGAGCAGTTCTTC. Protein product: CASNQNGGSSDEQFF.

The chain recombines TRBV29-1 with TRBJ2-6, with a tentative D call TRBD1 (6 bases). V shed 4 bases and J shed 9 bases, with 13 bases lying between them. This CDR3 region has 13 residues. Looked up from germline, CDR1 is SQVTM and CDR2 is ANQGSEA. The chain's CDR3 is CSVADRNLNVLTF. The CDR3 nucleotides read TGCAGCGTTGCTGACAGGAACCTCAACGTCCTGACTTTC.

This chain joins TRBV28 and TRBJ2-1; 8 positions match TRBD2. CDR1 MDHEN and CDR2 SYDVKM come from the germline V gene. Trimming at V came to 4 bases and at J to 0 bases, leaving 5 bases not matched to a gene. The length of the CDR3 is 16 residues. DNA of the CDR3: TGTGCCAGCAGTTACACGGGGGGGAGCTCCTACAATGAGCAGTTCTTC. It specifies CASSYTGGSSYNEQFF. The full variable domain, its missing parts supplied by reference TRBV28 and TRBJ2-1, is DVKVTQSSRYLVKRTGEKVFLECVQDMDHENMFWYRQDPGLGLRLIYFSYDVKMKEKGDIPEGYSVSREKKERFSLILESASTNQTSMYLCASSYTGGSSYNEQFFGPGTRLTVL.

J is TRBJ1-5 and V is TRBV19, with no clear D. The CDR3 extends over 14 amino acids. V lost 8 bases, J lost 3 bases, and 14 bases lay in between. Germline V CDR1 and CDR2: LNHDA, SQIVND (reference sequence). The CDR3 protein is CASGRRDDNQPQHF. As DNA, the CDR3 is TGTGCCAGTGGAAGGAGAGATGACAATCAGCCCCAGCATTTT. Full variable domain (missing parts from reference TRBV19 and TRBJ1-5): DGGITQSPKYLFRKEGQNVTLSCEQNLNHDAMYWYRQDPGQGLRLIYYSQIVNDFQKGDIAEGYSVSREKKESFPLTVTSAQKNPTAFYLCASGRRDDNQPQHFGDGTRLSIL.

The V gene is TRBV2, the J gene TRBJ2-2, with a weak D call TRBD1 (5 bases). The CDR3 extends over 16 amino acids. Germline V gives CDR1 SNHLY, CDR2 FYNNEI. Trimming removed 7 bases from V and 0 bases from J, with 15 bases in between. The CDR3 DNA reads as TGTGCCAGCAATAGGGGCAGCGCTACGAACACCGGGGAGCTGTTTTTT. Its protein is CASNRGSATNTGELFF.

The chain has TRBV4-3 and TRBJ1-1; TRBD1 is a possible D gene (6 bases). This CDR3 has 16 amino acids. CDR1 and CDR2 from the germline V gene are LGHNA and YSLEER. The V and J ends lost 1 base and 5 bases respectively, with 17 bases between them. CDR3 sequence: CASSQVSGGAETEAFF. CDR3 DNA: TGCGCCAGCAGCCAAGTCTCGGGGGGCGCCGAGACTGAAGCTTTCTTT.